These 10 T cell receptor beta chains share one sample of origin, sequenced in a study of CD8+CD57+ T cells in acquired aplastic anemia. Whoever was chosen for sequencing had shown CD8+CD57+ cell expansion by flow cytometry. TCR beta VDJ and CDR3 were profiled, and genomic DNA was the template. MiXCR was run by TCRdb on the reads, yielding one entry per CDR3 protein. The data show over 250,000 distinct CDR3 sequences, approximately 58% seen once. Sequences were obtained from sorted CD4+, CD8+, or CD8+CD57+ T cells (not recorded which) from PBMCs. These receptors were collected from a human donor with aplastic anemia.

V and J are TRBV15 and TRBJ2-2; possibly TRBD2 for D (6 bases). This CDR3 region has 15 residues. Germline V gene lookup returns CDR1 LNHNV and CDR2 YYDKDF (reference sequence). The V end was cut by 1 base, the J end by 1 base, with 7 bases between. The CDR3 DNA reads TGTGCCACCAGCAGAGGGGGGGTGAACACCGGGGAGCTGTTTTTT. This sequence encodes CATSRGGVNTGELFF.

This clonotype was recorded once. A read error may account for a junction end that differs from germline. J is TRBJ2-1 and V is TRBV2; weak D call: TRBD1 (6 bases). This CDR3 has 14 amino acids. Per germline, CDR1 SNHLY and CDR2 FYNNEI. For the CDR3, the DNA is TGTGCCAGCAGAGGCGTCAGGGGAAACAATCAGCAGTTCTTC. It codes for CASRGVRGNNQQFF. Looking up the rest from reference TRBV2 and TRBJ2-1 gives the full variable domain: EPEVTQTPSHQVTQMGQEVILRCVPISNHLYFYWYRQILGQKVEFLVSFYNNEISEKSEIFDDQFSVERPDGSNFTLKIRSTKLEDSAMYFCASRGVRGNNQQFFGPGTRLTVL.

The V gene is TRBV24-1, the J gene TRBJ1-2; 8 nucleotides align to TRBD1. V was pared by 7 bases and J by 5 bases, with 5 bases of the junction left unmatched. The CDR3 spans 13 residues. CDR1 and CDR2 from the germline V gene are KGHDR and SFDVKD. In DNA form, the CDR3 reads TGTGCCACCAGGCCGACAGGGGAATATGGCTACACCTTC. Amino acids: CATRPTGEYGYTF.

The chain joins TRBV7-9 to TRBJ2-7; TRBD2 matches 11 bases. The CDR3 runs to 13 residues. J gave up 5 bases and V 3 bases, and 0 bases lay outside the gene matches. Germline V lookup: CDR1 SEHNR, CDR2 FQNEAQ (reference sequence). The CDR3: CASSLTSGDEQYF. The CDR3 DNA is TGTGCCAGCAGCTTGACTAGCGGGGACGAGCAGTACTTC.

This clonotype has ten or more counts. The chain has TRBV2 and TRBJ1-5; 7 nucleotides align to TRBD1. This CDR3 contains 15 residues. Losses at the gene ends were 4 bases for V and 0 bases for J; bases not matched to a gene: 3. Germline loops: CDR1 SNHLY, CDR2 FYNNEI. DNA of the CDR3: TGTGCCAGCAGTGGACAGGGTTATAGCAATCAGCCCCAGCATTTT. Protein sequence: CASSGQGYSNQPQHF.

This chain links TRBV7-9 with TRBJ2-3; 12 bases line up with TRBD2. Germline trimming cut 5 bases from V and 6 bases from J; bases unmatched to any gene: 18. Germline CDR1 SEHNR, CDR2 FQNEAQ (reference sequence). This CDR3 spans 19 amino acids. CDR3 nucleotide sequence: TGTGCCAGCAGCAAACTAGCGGGGGGCGGGCATACCTTGGGGGATACGCAGTATTTT. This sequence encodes CASSKLAGGGHTLGDTQYF. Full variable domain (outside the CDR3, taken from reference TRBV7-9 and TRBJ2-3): DTGVSQNPRHKITKRGQNVTFRCDPISEHNRLYWYRQTLGQGPEFLTYFQNEAQLEKSRLLSDRFSAERPKGSFSTLEIQRTEQGDSAMYLCASSKLAGGGHTLGDTQYFGPGTRLTVL.

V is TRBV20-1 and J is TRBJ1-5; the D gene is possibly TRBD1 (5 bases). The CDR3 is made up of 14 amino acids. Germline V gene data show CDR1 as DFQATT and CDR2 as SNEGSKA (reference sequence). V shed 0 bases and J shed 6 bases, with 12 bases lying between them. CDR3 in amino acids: CSARDFQGRQPQHF. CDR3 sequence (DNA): TGCAGTGCTAGAGATTTCCAGGGACGTCAGCCCCAGCATTTT.

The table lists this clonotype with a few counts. The CDR3 region is CASSYSTLTPSSGNTIYF. In nucleotides, the CDR3 is TGTGCCAGCAGTTACTCGACCCTTACACCGAGCTCTGGAAACACCATATATTTT. The rearrangement joins TRBV6-5 to TRBJ1-3; D gene uncertain. The V end was cut by 0 bases, the J end by 0 bases, with 15 bases between. From germline, CDR1 is MNHEY and CDR2 SVGAGI. This CDR3 has 18 amino acids.

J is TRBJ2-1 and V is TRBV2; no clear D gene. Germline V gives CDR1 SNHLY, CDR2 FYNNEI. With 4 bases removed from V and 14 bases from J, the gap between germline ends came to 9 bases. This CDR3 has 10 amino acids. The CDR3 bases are TGTGCCAGCAGTGGCCGACGGGAGTTCTTC. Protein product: CASSGRREFF.

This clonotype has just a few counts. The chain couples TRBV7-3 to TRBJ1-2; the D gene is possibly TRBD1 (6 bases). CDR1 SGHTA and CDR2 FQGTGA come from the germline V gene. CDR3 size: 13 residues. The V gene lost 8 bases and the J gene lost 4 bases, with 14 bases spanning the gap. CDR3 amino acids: CASSPGDTYGYTF. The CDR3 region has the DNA TGTGCCAGCTCCCCTGGGGACACCTATGGCTACACCTTC.